Described below is a single T cell receptor (beta chain) sequence and its context. What it recognizes is unknown. This entry belongs to a study of post-analysis software for immune sequencing data. Regarding the study as a whole: Batch-mates among the samples co-clustered strongly by F measure. Higher frequency in patients than in controls was seen for a handful of TRBV segments, with TRBV5-6, TRBV5-1 and TRBV20-1 among them. Normalized Chao1 diversity was significantly reduced in patients versus controls.

Researchers reported that TCR beta cDNA libraries carried unique molecular identifiers. TCRdb passed the PCR reads through MiXCR, listing each CDR3 protein once. The repertoire includes about 820,000 distinct CDR3 sequences, 53% of them detected once, and under 6% sits in the top ten. J lost 1 base, V lost 3 bases, and 9 bases had no gene match. Germline CDR1 DFQATT, CDR2 SNEGSKA (reference sequence). This CDR3 has 16 amino acids. The specimen was blood. The chain is built from TRBV20-1 and TRBJ2-5; 9 positions match TRBD1. The clonotype originates from a girl aged 10 to 17 with multiple sclerosis. CDR3 residues: CSASRGDRAIQETQYF. The CDR3 nucleotides read TGCAGTGCTAGTAGGGGGGACAGGGCAATCCAAGAGACCCAGTACTTC.